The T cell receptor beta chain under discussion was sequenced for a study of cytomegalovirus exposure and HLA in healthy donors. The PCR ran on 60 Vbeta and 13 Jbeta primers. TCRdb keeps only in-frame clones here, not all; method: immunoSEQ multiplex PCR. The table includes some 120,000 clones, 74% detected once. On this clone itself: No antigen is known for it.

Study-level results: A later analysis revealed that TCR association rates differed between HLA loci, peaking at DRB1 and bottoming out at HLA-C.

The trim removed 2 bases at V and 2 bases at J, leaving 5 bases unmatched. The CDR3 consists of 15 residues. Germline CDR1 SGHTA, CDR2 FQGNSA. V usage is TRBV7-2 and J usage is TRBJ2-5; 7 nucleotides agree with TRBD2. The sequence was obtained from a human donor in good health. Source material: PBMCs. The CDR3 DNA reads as TGTGCCAGCAGCTTAATGGGAGCGGGACAAGAGACCCAGTACTTC. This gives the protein CASSLMGAGQETQYF.